This T cell receptor beta chain was profiled in a study of regulatory T cells in long-lasting Graves disease. Study conclusions and caveats: The TCR repertoire of persistent Graves' patients was less diverse than that of newly diagnosed ones.

Time point here: persistent/refractory GD, antithyroid drugs over 5 years with positive TRAb. With RNA extracted from PBMCs as input, the TCR library was made. The CDR3 contains 13 residues. Trimming at V came to 5 bases and at J to 2 bases, leaving 4 bases not matched to a gene. Germline V gene lookup returns CDR1 DFQATT and CDR2 SNEGSKA (reference sequence). As regards this clonotype: Its antigen is not known.

The authors built TCR beta libraries using iRepertoire HTBI primers and Arm-PCR of CDR3 regions. TCRdb fed the multiplex PCR reads into MiXCR, producing one record per CDR3 protein. The sample shows around 500,000 distinct CDR3 sequences, less than 25% of them seen only once. The specimen comprised peripheral blood mononuclear cells (PBMCs), sampled when the disease was refractory, from a patient treated with antithyroid drugs. This chain links TRBV20-1 with TRBJ1-1, with 8 nucleotides matching TRBD1. The sequence came from a female donor with Graves disease. The CDR3 protein is CSAQDRVNTEAFF. CDR3 nucleotide sequence: TGCAGTGCTCAGGACAGGGTTAACACTGAAGCTTTCTTT.